Described below is a single TCR beta chain sequence and its context. What it recognizes is unknown. This entry is derived from a study of cytomegalovirus exposure and HLA in healthy donors. Points from the study as a whole: Most TCR sequences were seen very rarely across donors, but some public TCRs occurred in many.

This CDR3 region has 16 residues. Trimming removed 4 bases at V and 5 bases at J, with 20 bases between. Germline V CDR1 and CDR2: MNHEY, SVGAGI. The PCR employed 60 Vbeta primers together with 13 Jbeta primers. Data came from immunoSEQ multiplex PCR; TCRdb stores just in-frame clones and leaves some out. Of some 120,000 clones listed, 79% are singletons. This TCR derives from a man under 40 in good health and CMV-seropositive. The chain is built from TRBV6-5 and TRBJ2-5, with D maybe TRBD1 (5 bases). What was sequenced was PBMCs. The CDR3 DNA sequence: TGTGCCAGCAGTTCCCCCCGGACACCTGAGTGGGAGACCCAGTACTTC. This gives the protein CASSSPRTPEWETQYF.